This entry lists 26 T cell receptor beta chains sequenced from one sample in a study of blood T cell repertoires in COVID-19. Libraries were prepared by immunoSEQ multiplex PCR; TCRdb keeps only in-frame clonotypes and omits some of them. Of approximately 200,000 clones listed, under 85% are singletons. Sequencing used peripheral blood. These TCRs come from a woman at least 80 years old with COVID-19, enrolled during active disease.

The chain joins TRBV7-9 to TRBJ2-1, with 7 bases fitting TRBD1. Germline lookup yields CDR1 SEHNR and CDR2 FQNEAQ (reference sequence). With V trimmed by 0 bases and J by 7 bases, 9 bases remained unmatched. CDR3 length: 16 amino acids. The CDR3 protein is CASSLALGGEGNEQFF. As DNA, the CDR3 is TGTGCCAGCAGCTTAGCGCTAGGGGGCGAGGGAAATGAGCAGTTCTTC.

The chain carries TRBV24-1 and TRBJ2-3; D possibly corresponds to TRBD2 (6 bases). Trimming cost V 3 bases and J 2 bases, with 14 bases left between them. The germline V gene encodes CDR1 KGHDR and CDR2 SFDVKD. The CDR3 extends over 16 amino acids. DNA of the CDR3: TGTGCCACCAGTGATCCCAAGGGCGGGGTCACAGATACGCAGTATTTT. It is translated as CATSDPKGGVTDTQYF.

In regard to this clone: The sample holds other DNA sequences that translate to the same CDR3. V and J are TRBV5-1 and TRBJ1-1; D is unresolved. CDR3 size: 15 residues. From germline, CDR1 is SGHRS and CDR2 YFSETQ. V lost 0 bases and J 1 base, leaving 10 bases between the germline ends. The CDR3 DNA reads as TGCGCCAGCAGCTTGGGCGCGTTAGAGAACACTGAAGCTTTCTTT. Protein: CASSLGALENTEAFF.

Here the CDR3 reads CASLTGTGAGGYTF. DNA of the CDR3: TGTGCCAGCCTAACGGGGACAGGAGCGGGTGGCTACACCTTC. V usage is TRBV2 and J usage is TRBJ1-2; TRBD1 aligns across 8 bases. J gave up 7 bases and V 8 bases, and 12 bases lay outside the gene matches. Germline loops: CDR1 SNHLY, CDR2 FYNNEI. This CDR3 spans 14 amino acids.

The rearrangement links TRBV6-5 to TRBJ1-2, with a tentative D call TRBD1 (6 bases). Trimming removed 6 bases from V and 4 bases from J, with 15 bases in between. Germline values: CDR1 MNHEY, CDR2 SVGAGI. CDR3 length: 14 amino acids. The chain's CDR3 is CASRLQGSGYGYTF. In DNA, the CDR3 is TGTGCCAGCAGGTTACAGGGATCGGGCTATGGCTACACCTTC.

This clone showed up just once. V and J are TRBV5-1 and TRBJ2-5; TRBD2 agrees at 10 bases. From germline, CDR1 is SGHRS and CDR2 YFSETQ. The CDR3 loop spans 15 amino acids. The J segment lost 2 bases and the V segment lost 4 bases, leaving 5 bases of the junction unmatched. CDR3 DNA: TGCGCCAGCAGCCGTAGCGGGGGGATTCAAGAGACCCAGTACTTC. It is translated as CASSRSGGIQETQYF.

The chain uses TRBV7-9 and TRBJ2-1; tentatively, D is TRBD2 (5 bases). V gave up 5 bases and J gave up 15 bases, with 20 bases separating them. Germline V gene sequence: CDR1 SEHNR, CDR2 FQNEAQ (reference sequence). This CDR3 spans 13 amino acids. The CDR3 loop reads CASSPPGQVSGFF. The CDR3 nucleotides read TGTGCCAGCAGCCCGCCGGGTCAGGTGAGCGGGTTCTTC.

The chain uses TRBV6-2 or TRBV6-3 and TRBJ1-1; maybe TRBD1 (6 bases). V was trimmed by 4 bases and J by 1 base, leaving 10 bases between them. The CDR3 is 14 residues long. Germline V gene data show CDR1 as MNHEY and CDR2 as SVGEGT. Written as DNA, the CDR3 is TGTGCCAGCAGTTTTACAGGGCCGAACACTGAAGCTTTCTTT. Residues: CASSFTGPNTEAFF.

The V and J genes are TRBV7-9 and TRBJ2-1; possible D gene TRBD1, 6 bases. V was pared by 5 bases and J by 4 bases, with 18 bases between. From germline, CDR1 is SEHNR and CDR2 FQNEAQ (reference sequence). The length of the CDR3 is 16 residues. For the CDR3, the DNA is TGTGCCAGCAGCGCGAGGAAACCCCAGGGGTACAATGAGCAGTTCTTC. Its translation is CASSARKPQGYNEQFF.

As regards this clone: The same CDR3 can be traced to other DNA sequences in this sample. The chain links TRBV10-2 to TRBJ1-5; D is perhaps TRBD1 (6 bases). The germline V gene has CDR1 WSHSY and CDR2 SAAADI. The V and J ends lost 3 bases and 4 bases respectively, with 10 bases between them. CDR3 length equals 14 residues. CDR3 in DNA: TGCGCCAGCAGTGAACAGGGAGGGAATCAGCCCCAGCATTTT. This translates into CASSEQGGNQPQHF.

V usage is TRBV9 and J usage is TRBJ2-1, with 8 bases matching TRBD1. After removal of 0 bases from V and 4 bases from J, the junction contained 3 bases not matched to a gene. The CDR3 covers 15 residues. Germline CDR1 and CDR2: SGDLS and YYNGEE. The CDR3 coding sequence is TGTGCCAGCAGCGTAGACAGGGGGTTTTACAATGAGCAGTTCTTC. Translated: CASSVDRGFYNEQFF.

This chain joins TRBV12-3 or TRBV12-4 and TRBJ1-3; D gene unclear. The CDR3 totals 12 residues. Deletions cut 5 bases from V and 4 bases from J, with 6 bases between. CDR3 residues: CASSRQGNTIYF. Here the CDR3 DNA reads TGTGCCAGCAGTCGTCAGGGAAACACCATATATTTT.

The CDR3 nucleotides are TGTGCCAGCAGCCGCCCCCAGGGTAGTACTGAAGCTTTCTTT. It specifies CASSRPQGSTEAFF. V is TRBV3-1 (or the pseudogene TRBV3-2) and J is TRBJ1-1; tentative D call: TRBD1 (5 bases). Deletions cut 4 bases from V and 5 bases from J, with 14 bases between. Germline loops: CDR1 LGHDT, CDR2 YNNKEL (reference sequence). The CDR3 consists of 14 residues.

The chain employs TRBV6-6 and TRBJ1-2, with D unclear. The CDR3 contains 12 residues. Germline lookup yields CDR1 MNHNY and CDR2 SVGAGI (reference sequence). Trimming shortened V by 2 bases and J by 8 bases, and 9 bases separated the two germline ends. CDR3 coding DNA: TGTGCCAGCAGTTACGGCCGGGAGGGCTACACCTTC. Amino acid sequence: CASSYGREGYTF.

This chain links TRBV5-1 with TRBJ1-2; D call uncertain. Per germline, CDR1 SGHRS and CDR2 YFSETQ. Trimming removed 2 bases at V and 6 bases at J, with 8 bases between. The CDR3 loop spans 12 amino acids. The CDR3 sequence: CASSFSSDGYTF. As DNA, the CDR3 is TGCGCCAGCAGCTTCTCCTCAGATGGCTACACCTTC. The full variable domain, its missing parts supplied by reference TRBV5-1 and TRBJ1-2, is KAGVTQTPRYLIKTRGQQVTLSCSPISGHRSVSWYQQTPGQGLQFLFEYFSETQRNKGNFPGRFSGRQFSNSRSEMNVSTLELGDSALYLCASSFSSDGYTFGSGTRLTVV.

V gene TRBV10-1 combines with J gene TRBJ1-3, with no clear D. Per germline, CDR1 WNHNN and CDR2 SYGVQD (reference sequence). The CDR3 length is 14 residues. Trimming left V 7 bases short and J 3 bases short, with 13 bases between. The CDR3 sequence is CASTNGRYGNTIYF. In DNA form, the CDR3 reads TGCGCCAGCACCAACGGGAGATATGGAAACACCATATATTTT.

The chain employs TRBV18 and TRBJ1-2; D unresolved. CDR3 length: 16 amino acids. Germline CDR1 and CDR2: KGHSH and LQKENI. The ends were cut back, 2 bases at V and 1 base at J, with 14 bases in the middle. Here the CDR3 reads CASSPFFQALNYGYTF. CDR3 nucleotide sequence: TGTGCCAGCTCACCATTTTTCCAAGCCCTTAACTATGGCTACACCTTC.

The chain couples TRBV3-1 (or the pseudogene TRBV3-2) to TRBJ1-2; 8 bases align to TRBD1. The CDR3 spans 15 residues. Germline-derived CDR1 and CDR2 are LGHDT and YNNKEL (reference sequence). The V gene end was trimmed by 0 bases and the J gene end by 13 bases; junction bases not matched to a gene: 13. The chain's CDR3 is CASSQDPGAGGSATF. As DNA, the CDR3 is TGTGCCAGCAGCCAAGATCCTGGGGCAGGGGGCTCCGCCACCTTC.

This chain links TRBV5-1 with TRBJ2-2; possibly TRBD1 for D (5 bases). Trimming removed 5 bases from V and 6 bases from J, with 17 bases in between. Germline V CDR1 and CDR2: SGHRS, YFSETQ. The CDR3 spans 15 residues. The CDR3 loop reads CASSFWSQGAGELFF. CDR3 bases: TGCGCCAGCAGTTTTTGGTCCCAGGGCGCCGGGGAGCTGTTTTTT.

This clone was counted a single time. The V call is TRBV19, the J call TRBJ2-1; 10 positions match TRBD1. The junction had 6 bases not matched to a gene; V was cut back by 4 bases and J by 3 bases. The CDR3 sequence is 16 residues long. Per germline, CDR1 LNHDA and CDR2 SQIVND (reference sequence). Here the CDR3 reads CASSRDRGRNYNEQFF. DNA of the CDR3: TGTGCCAGTAGTAGAGACAGGGGGCGTAACTACAATGAGCAGTTCTTC.

About this clone: Other DNA sequences in the same sample also yield this CDR3. The chain combines TRBV7-3 with TRBJ1-1; possibly TRBD1 for D (5 bases). The V and J ends lost 0 bases and 3 bases respectively, with 5 bases between them. The CDR3 runs to 13 residues. The germline CDR1 and CDR2 sequences are SGHTA and FQGTGA. This chain's CDR3 is CASSLTGDTEAFF. In nucleotides, the CDR3 is TGTGCCAGCAGCTTAACAGGGGACACTGAAGCTTTCTTT.

V gene TRBV10-3 combines with J gene TRBJ2-2; 7 positions agree with TRBD2. CDR1 and CDR2 from the germline V gene are ENHRY and SYGVKD. V lost 3 bases to trimming and J lost 4 bases; unmatched junction nucleotides: 8. The CDR3 is 16 residues long. CDR3 sequence reads: CAISDQAGLATGELFF. CDR3 nucleotide sequence: TGTGCCATCAGTGATCAAGCGGGGTTGGCCACCGGGGAGCTGTTTTTT.

The chain recombines TRBV6-5 with TRBJ1-5; D remains unclear. The V gene's germline CDR1 is MNHEY and CDR2 SVGAGI. This CDR3 contains 15 residues. Trimming took 6 bases from V and 2 from J, leaving 14 bases between them. The CDR3 DNA is TGTGCCAGCAGAGACAATTCCGGGGGCAATCAGCCCCAGCATTTT. Amino acids: CASRDNSGGNQPQHF.

This chain joins TRBV7-9 and TRBJ1-5; D uncertain. The germline V gene encodes CDR1 SEHNR and CDR2 FQNEAQ (reference sequence). The CDR3 runs to 13 residues. The V gene lost 6 bases and the J gene lost 4 bases, with 10 bases spanning the gap. Here the CDR3 reads CASRTAENQPQHF. The CDR3 DNA reads as TGTGCCAGCAGGACGGCGGAAAATCAGCCCCAGCATTTT.

The chain combines TRBV5-1 with TRBJ2-7, with D maybe TRBD2 (6 bases). With 4 bases removed from V and 3 bases from J, the gap between germline ends came to 14 bases. The CDR3 covers 14 residues. CDR1 SGHRS and CDR2 YFSETQ come from the germline V gene. CDR3 coding DNA: TGCGCCAGCAGCCGGGACTCATCATACTACGAGCAGTACTTC. This sequence encodes CASSRDSSYYEQYF. Complete variable domain (other parts from reference TRBV5-1 and TRBJ2-7): KAGVTQTPRYLIKTRGQQVTLSCSPISGHRSVSWYQQTPGQGLQFLFEYFSETQRNKGNFPGRFSGRQFSNSRSEMNVSTLELGDSALYLCASSRDSSYYEQYFGPGTRLTVT.

The chain is built from TRBV6-5 and TRBJ2-2; weak D call: TRBD1 (5 bases). Trimming removed 2 bases from V and 6 bases from J, with 10 bases in between. The germline gives CDR1 MNHEY, CDR2 SVGAGI. The CDR3 is made up of 14 amino acids. For the CDR3, the DNA is TGTGCCAGCAGTTACGGGGCCCGTTCCGGGGAGCTGTTTTTT. It codes for CASSYGARSGELFF.